This passage covers 22 T cell receptor beta chains from one sample sequenced in a study of human T cells and chemical hapten exposure. Documented time point: healthy volunteer bleed at 6 weeks. The authors extracted total RNA from unfractionated whole blood. TCRdb recomputed calls from the RACE reads with MiXCR, one row per CDR3 protein. The sample records fewer than 100,000 distinct CDR3 sequences, around 9.4% being singletons. Sequencing input: whole blood. These TCRs come from a female donor in good health. Some clones in this sample may be carry-over from other donors' samples.

This clonotype was observed a handful of times. The rearrangement uses TRBV7-2 and TRBJ2-3; the match to TRBD2 covers 12 bases. This CDR3 region has 18 residues. CDR1 is SGHTA and CDR2 is FQGNSA in the germline V gene. The V and J ends lost 1 base and 2 bases, in that order; junction bases with no gene match: 7. The CDR3 sequence: CASSLVNLAGGLTDTQYF. The CDR3 nucleotides read TGTGCCAGCAGCTTAGTGAATCTAGCGGGGGGGCTCACAGATACGCAGTATTTT.

The table lists this clonotype with a few counts. This chain joins TRBV4-3 and TRBJ2-1, with no clear D. CDR3 length equals 17 residues. The V gene's germline CDR1 is LGHNA and CDR2 YSLEER. V gave up 0 bases and J gave up 4 bases, with 16 bases separating them. In DNA, the CDR3 is TGCGCCAGCAGCCAAGATTATCGGCCAAACCTATACAATGAGCAGTTCTTC. This sequence encodes CASSQDYRPNLYNEQFF.

This clonotype was counted only a few times. The genes are TRBV18 and TRBJ2-3; 9 positions agree with TRBD2. Germline V gene data show CDR1 as KGHSH and CDR2 as LQKENI. Trimming removed 3 bases from V and 2 bases from J; junction bases left unmatched: 3. The CDR3 runs to 15 residues. CDR3 nucleotides: TGTGCCAGCTCACCGAGCGGGGGGCTCACAGATACGCAGTATTTT. Its translation is CASSPSGGLTDTQYF.

This clonotype turned up a few times. The gene calls are TRBV4-3 and TRBJ2-1, with 8 positions matching TRBD2. The CDR3 is 16 residues long. The ends lost 0 bases at V and 8 bases at J; junction bases unmatched: 9. Germline V gives CDR1 LGHNA, CDR2 YSLEER. CDR3: CASSQDHRGGGYEQFF. CDR3 nucleotides: TGCGCCAGCAGCCAAGATCATCGGGGGGGAGGCTATGAGCAGTTCTTC.

In its sample, this clonotype was seen many times. The genes are TRBV27 and TRBJ1-2; D is possibly TRBD1 (5 bases). The germline CDR1 and CDR2 sequences are MNHEY and SMNVEV (reference sequence). With 4 bases removed from V and 4 bases from J, the gap between germline ends came to 13 bases. The CDR3 is 14 amino acids. The CDR3, as DNA: TGTGCCAGCAGTTCCGCAGGGATTCGCTATGGCTACACCTTC. Protein product: CASSSAGIRYGYTF.

This clonotype was seen ten or more times. V gene TRBV5-5 combines with J gene TRBJ1-1; D remains unclear. CDR1 and CDR2 (germline): SGHKS, YYEKEE (reference sequence). V was clipped by 1 base and J by 0 bases, with 16 bases between them. The CDR3 loop spans 17 amino acids. In DNA, the CDR3 is TGTGCCAGCAGCTTGTCCCCCGTATACAGTATGAACACTGAAGCTTTCTTT. Encoded protein: CASSLSPVYSMNTEAFF.

The V call is TRBV7-6, the J call TRBJ1-6, with TRBD1 identical over 7 bases. V gave up 1 base and J gave up 7 bases; unmatched junction bases: 7. Germline V gene lookup returns CDR1 SGHVS and CDR2 FNYEAQ. The length of the CDR3 is 16 residues. CDR3 sequence: CASSLGAGQQNSPLHF. The DNA of the CDR3 is TGTGCCAGCAGCTTAGGAGCGGGACAGCAGAATTCACCCCTCCACTTT. The full variable domain, its missing parts supplied by reference TRBV7-6 and TRBJ1-6, is GAGVSQSPRYKVTKRGQDVALRCDPISGHVSLYWYRQALGQGPEFLTYFNYEAQQDKSGLPNDRFSAERPEGSISTLTIQRTEQRDSAMYRCASSLGAGQQNSPLHFGNGTRLTVT.

In its sample, this clonotype was seen a few times. The chain employs TRBV5-1 and TRBJ2-7; possibly TRBD1 or TRBD2 for D (5 bases each). V lost 0 bases and J lost 2, with 12 bases in between. The CDR3 is made up of 15 amino acids. Germline CDR1 and CDR2: SGHRS and YFSETQ. The CDR3 loop reads CASSLVLGETYEQYF. Written as DNA, the CDR3 is TGCGCCAGCAGCTTGGTTTTGGGGGAGACCTACGAGCAGTACTTC. Full variable domain (outside the CDR3, taken from reference TRBV5-1 and TRBJ2-7): KAGVTQTPRYLIKTRGQQVTLSCSPISGHRSVSWYQQTPGQGLQFLFEYFSETQRNKGNFPGRFSGRQFSNSRSEMNVSTLELGDSALYLCASSLVLGETYEQYFGPGTRLTVT.

In regard to this clonotype: This may stem from a read error, because a much larger clone lies one nucleotide away. The chain uses TRBV5-4 and TRBJ1-5; TRBD1 matches 7 bases. The CDR3 covers 18 residues. Per germline, CDR1 SGHNT and CDR2 YYREEE (reference sequence). This CDR3 reads CASSCSTPHRGSNQSQHF. DNA for the CDR3: TGTGCCAGCAGCTGCTCGACACCTCACAGGGGAAGCAATCAGTCCCAGCATTTT. The variable domain in full, with the rest retrieved from reference TRBV5-4 and TRBJ1-5, is ETGVTQSPTHLIKTRGQQVTLRCSSQSGHNTVSWYQQALGQGPQFIFQYYREEENGRGNFPPRFSGLQFPNYSSELNVNALELDDSALYLCASSCSTPHRGSNQSQHFGDGTRLSIL.

This sequence joins TRBV29-1 and TRBJ1-1, with D tentatively TRBD1 (5 bases). The CDR3 contains 13 residues. The V end lost 7 bases, the J end lost 5 bases, and 17 bases lay between the germline ends. Germline CDR1 reads SQVTM; CDR2 reads ANQGSEA. This CDR3 reads CSAEPGSTTEAFF. The CDR3 DNA follows: TGCAGCGCCGAACCAGGGTCTACGACTGAAGCTTTCTTT.

The sample holds many counts of this clonotype. The chain links TRBV24-1 to TRBJ2-6; D remains unclear. CDR1 and CDR2 (germline): KGHDR, SFDVKD. V gave up 7 bases and J gave up 2 bases, with 11 bases separating them. The CDR3 has 15 amino acids. CDR3 loop: CATSGSFPGANVLTF. In nucleotides, the CDR3 is TGTGCCACCAGCGGAAGTTTCCCTGGGGCCAACGTCCTGACTTTC.

The chain has TRBV15 and TRBJ1-6; D is unclear. Germline loops: CDR1 LNHNV, CDR2 YYDKDF (reference sequence). Trimming took 0 bases from V and 7 from J, leaving 7 bases between them. The CDR3 runs 14 residues. In DNA, the CDR3 is TGTGCCACCAGCAGAGACCGGGCCAATTCACCCCTCCACTTT. Translation gives CATSRDRANSPLHF.

This clonotype appeared many times. The V and J genes are TRBV4-3 and TRBJ2-1; the match to TRBD2 covers 12 bases. V trimming: 1 base; J trimming: 6 bases; junction bases outside the gene matches: 4. Looked up from germline, CDR1 is LGHNA and CDR2 is YSLEER. The CDR3 totals 16 residues. The chain's CDR3 is CASSQGPSGGANEQFF. CDR3 DNA sequence: TGCGCCAGCAGCCAAGGGCCTAGCGGGGGGGCCAATGAGCAGTTCTTC.

In this sample, this clonotype turned up a few times. V is TRBV7-8 and J is TRBJ1-3; no clear D. V dropped 5 bases and J dropped 0 bases, with 8 bases sitting between them. Germline V CDR1 and CDR2: SGHVS, FQNEAQ. The CDR3 length is 14 residues. DNA of the CDR3: TGTGCCAGCAGCCCTCCGTCCTCTGGAAACACCATATATTTT. Translating it yields CASSPPSSGNTIYF.

This clonotype was seen only a few times. V and J are TRBV6-6 and TRBJ2-3; D not certain. V gave up 2 bases and J gave up 4 bases, with 10 bases separating them. Germline V gives CDR1 MNHNY, CDR2 SVGAGI (reference sequence). This CDR3 spans 14 amino acids. In DNA, the CDR3 is TGTGCCAGCAGTTACCCCCCCCCCGCAGATACGCAGTATTTT. The encoded protein is CASSYPPPADTQYF.

In this sample, this clonotype turned up a few times. CDR3 in amino acids: CASSYLGGGSSGANVLTF. The CDR3 region has the DNA TGTGCCAGCAGTTACTTAGGCGGGGGTTCATCTGGGGCCAACGTCCTGACTTTC. The chain couples TRBV6-5 to TRBJ2-6; 7 nucleotides line up with TRBD2. CDR1 is MNHEY, CDR2 SVGAGI, per germline. This CDR3 comprises 18 residues. The V gene end was trimmed by 1 base and the J gene end by 1 base; junction bases not matched to a gene: 7.

This clonotype was seen at least ten times. The chain uses TRBV7-2 and TRBJ2-4; D is unresolved. V was trimmed by 0 bases and J by 0 bases, leaving 3 bases between them. The CDR3 spans 14 residues. The germline CDR1 and CDR2 sequences are SGHTA and FQGNSA. CDR3 coding DNA: TGTGCCAGCAGCTTAGCCGTAGCCAAAAACATTCAGTACTTC. This codes for CASSLAVAKNIQYF.

The J gene is TRBJ2-1, the V gene TRBV7-9; 7 nucleotides align to TRBD1. This CDR3 contains 14 residues. Germline V CDR1 and CDR2: SEHNR, FQNEAQ (reference sequence). V dropped 4 bases and J dropped 6; count of bases not matched to a gene: 6. CDR3 DNA sequence: TGTGCCAGCAGCTCTAACCGGGACAGCAATGAGCAGTTCTTC. Encoded protein: CASSSNRDSNEQFF. Combining the CDR3 with reference TRBV7-9 and TRBJ2-1 gives the whole variable domain DTGVSQNPRHKITKRGQNVTFRCDPISEHNRLYWYRQTLGQGPEFLTYFQNEAQLEKSRLLSDRFSAERPKGSFSTLEIQRTEQGDSAMYLCASSSNRDSNEQFFGPGTRLTVL.

The chain has TRBV20-1 and TRBJ1-1, with a tentative D call TRBD1 (6 bases). The germline V gene has CDR1 DFQATT and CDR2 SNEGSKA (reference sequence). The CDR3 loop spans 14 amino acids. With 8 bases removed from V and 4 bases from J, the gap between germline ends came to 20 bases. As DNA, the CDR3 is TGCAGTCCCTCGCGGGGGGGCAGTGGCACTGAAGCTTTCTTT. Protein product: CSPSRGGSGTEAFF.

The chain is built from TRBV7-8 and TRBJ2-5; a possible D gene is TRBD2 (6 bases). The CDR3 length is 19 residues. Trimming took off 5 bases at V and 0 bases at J, with 25 bases between the two ends. Germline CDR1 SGHVS, CDR2 FQNEAQ. DNA for the CDR3: TGTGCCAGCAGCCTGCGTAGGGCGGGACCCGCCCTGTACCAAGAGACCCAGTACTTC. Residues: CASSLRRAGPALYQETQYF.

Worth noting for this clonotype: One junction end does not reproduce the germline sequence, and a read error may be involved. The chain uses TRBV12-3 or TRBV12-4 and TRBJ2-4; D gene unclear. The CDR3 has 14 amino acids. The CDR3 region has the DNA TGTGTCAGCAGTTTAATGGTAGCCAAAAACATTCAGTACTTC. It is translated as CVSSLMVAKNIQYF.

This clonotype was seen a handful of times. The CDR3 spells CSVDGSRINEQFF. The CDR3 bases are TGCAGCGTTGATGGAAGTCGTATCAATGAGCAGTTCTTC. This sequence joins TRBV29-1 and TRBJ2-1; D gene unclear. Germline CDR1 is SQVTM and CDR2 is ANQGSEA. The V end was cut by 3 bases, the J end by 6 bases, with 12 bases between. There are 13 residues in the CDR3.